This is a list of T cell receptor beta chains from one sample in a study of cytomegalovirus exposure and HLA in healthy donors. The table came from immunoSEQ multiplex PCR; TCRdb's copy has only in-frame clones and leaves some out. This sample has approximately 200,000 clones, with around 83% found just once. Sequencing was performed on PBMCs. These receptors were taken from a girl between 5 and 17 years old in good health and CMV-seronegative. Each CDR3 is given with its conserved first and last residue. The D gene is left open where the match is weak. Size is omitted from some rows. Given values are once, few, many or a class for expanded clones.

J,size,D,length,V,CDR3,DNA
TRBJ1-2,NA,TRBD1,11,TRBV20-1,CSASDGQAATF,TGCAGTGCTAGTGATGGACAGGCAGCCACCTTC
TRBJ2-3,NA,NA,16,TRBV15,CATSGTPGDRTDTQYF,TGTGCCACCAGCGGAACTCCGGGAGATCGGACAGATACGCAGTATTTT
TRBJ1-1,once,TRBD1,15,TRBV19,CASSIQTGGFTEAFF,TGTGCCAGTAGTATACAGACAGGGGGCTTCACTGAAGCTTTCTTT
TRBJ2-6,NA,TRBD1,20,TRBV7-8,CASSPTPGTGRSSGANVLTF,TGTGCCAGCAGCCCAACCCCCGGGACAGGGAGGAGCTCTGGGGCCAACGTCCTGACTTTC
TRBJ2-3,NA,NA,15,TRBV9,CASSVSFGATNTQYF,TGTGCCAGCAGCGTATCCTTTGGAGCAACTAATACGCAGTATTTT
TRBJ1-1,few,NA,14,TRBV27,CASSSSWANTEAFF,TGTGCCAGCAGTTCCAGCTGGGCGAACACTGAAGCTTTCTTT
TRBJ2-1,once,TRBD1,15,TRBV4-3,CASSNARGRRNEQFF,TGCGCCAGCAGCAACGCCAGGGGGCGTCGAAATGAGCAGTTCTTC
TRBJ1-1,few,TRBD1,15,TRBV5-6,CASTYRSPGQIEAFF,TGTGCCAGCACCTATCGAAGCCCGGGACAGATAGAAGCTTTCTTT
TRBJ2-1,NA,TRBD1,15,TRBV7-7,CASSFGTGGRNEQFF,TGTGCTAGCAGCTTCGGGACAGGGGGACGGAATGAGCAGTTCTTC
TRBJ2-5,NA,NA,15,TRBV5-1,CASSSFGAGQETQYF,TGCGCCAGCAGCTCTTTTGGGGCGGGGCAAGAGACCCAGTACTTC
TRBJ1-1,NA,NA,15,TRBV5-4,CASSLGIRGTLEAFF,TGTGCCAGCAGCTTGGGGATCAGGGGAACGCTTGAAGCTTTCTTT
TRBJ2-1,NA,NA,12,TRBV18,CASSLGLNEQFF,TGTGCCAGCTCACTGGGACTTAATGAGCAGTTCTTC